This T cell receptor (beta chain) is drawn from a study of T-cell reconstitution after alpha-beta-depleted transplantation in children. Whole-study results and caveats: There were some patients whose high TCRbeta diversity at day 60 came from surviving recipient T cells and thymic progenitors. Where alpha-beta T cells came from about two months after transplant was reportedly several hundred expanded graft clones.

CDR1 is MNHNS and CDR2 is SASEGT in the germline V gene. The CDR3 sequence is 14 residues long. Unique molecular identifiers tagged the TCRbeta library. Each CDR3 protein gets one entry after TCRdb re-called the PCR reads with MiXCR. The repertoire holds about 250,000 distinct CDR3 sequences, with more than 20% as singletons. With regard to this clonotype: The antigen is undetermined.

This receptor was taken from a female patient aged 2-10 years who had a stem cell transplant for congenital amegakaryocytic thrombocytopenia, so the T cells may come from the graft donor. The rearrangement links TRBV6-1 to TRBJ1-3; 7 nucleotides match TRBD1. Specimen: PBMCs, mostly from graft donor cells, collected 360 days after TCRalphabeta/CD19-depleted stem cell transplant. The DNA for the CDR3 is TGTGGGACTGAGGGACAGATCTCTGGAAACACCATATATTTT. Its protein product is CGTEGQISGNTIYF.